The clone carrying this T cell receptor beta chain has just a few counts. Its antigen is not known. The data are from a study of CD8 T cells in ankylosing spondylitis. Via MiXCR, TCRdb re-called the 5' RACE reads, giving one row per CDR3 protein. The repertoire holds about 250,000 distinct CDR3 sequences, with 15% to 20% as singletons. General study findings and limits: Among TCR beta sequences, a motif of several highly homologous variants appeared characteristic of ankylosing spondylitis blood.

The CDR3 has 20 residues. Per germline, CDR1 SQVTM and CDR2 ANQGSEA. Trimming cost V 4 bases and J 2 bases; bases outside gene matches: 21. The chain combines TRBV29-1 with TRBJ2-3; 10 bases line up with TRBD1. This receptor was obtained from a male donor with ankylosing spondylitis or in good health (not recorded which). What was sequenced was blood, either unsorted or a sorted T cell fraction (not recorded which). The DNA for the CDR3 is TGCAGCGTTGGAAGATCATTCGCGGGACAGGGGAAGAGTTCCACAGATACGCAGTATTTT. This sequence encodes CSVGRSFAGQGKSSTDTQYF.